This T cell receptor (beta chain) was sequenced for a study of blood T cell repertoires in COVID-19. About the study: From the United States, Italy and Spain came samples of acute and convalescent COVID-19. Sources were T cells, B-cell-depleted T cells, or PBMCs; the material itself was cDNA or gDNA.

There are 14 residues in the CDR3. Trimming stripped 4 bases from V and 7 bases from J, with 12 bases between. CDR1 and CDR2 (germline): SGHDT, YYEEEE. This clone was counted between two and nine times. In the study's own analysis: Estimation of nucleated cell counts relied on the amplification of reference gene primers. Clones were sequenced by immunoSEQ multiplex PCR, and TCRdb holds only the in-frame ones, with some missing. The DNA was the basis for D and trimming; V, J and clone size are from that table. The table includes 43,000 or so clones, about nine tenths detected once. The receptor was derived from a woman of 80 years or more with active COVID-19. Input material: peripheral blood. The chain couples TRBV5-6 to TRBJ1-6; D not resolved. In DNA form, the CDR3 reads TGTGCCAGCAGCAGAGTCCTGCCCAATTCACCCCTCCACTTT. This sequence encodes CASSRVLPNSPLHF.